This section outlines one T cell receptor beta chain sequence together with its context. Its antigen is currently unknown. A much larger clone lies a single base off, so this may be a read error. TCRdb reprocessed the PCR reads with MiXCR, giving one entry per CDR3 protein. The profile shows about 510,000 distinct CDR3 sequences, about 25% of them singletons. Germline V gene data show CDR1 as MNHNS and CDR2 as SASEGT. V was pared by 6 bases and J by 2 bases, with 13 bases between. CDR3 length equals 15 residues. The record originates from a study of molecular identifiers for immune sequencing clone quantification. Study information: In replicates, RNA from roughly 18,000 or 92,000 naive CD8 cells was split five ways, four sequenced.

Whole-study results and caveats: Detectable among approximately 1 million naive cells, according to reports, was Jurkat TCR RNA spiked in from one cell. Naive cells had under 1% of molecules in clones above 20 RNA copies, effectors over 99%.

Sorting isolated naive CD8 T cells as CD8+CD4-CCR7+CD45RA+ events. This TCR derives from a human donor in good health. Some libraries in this study had Jurkat cell RNA spiked in. Sample: naive CD8+ T cells from blood, with Jurkat cell RNA spiked in. Documented subset: FACS-sorted CD8+CD4-CCR7+CD45RA+ naive T cells. The chain couples TRBV6-1 to TRBJ2-2; D ambiguous. The CDR3 protein is CASSQTDPNTGELFF. As DNA, the CDR3 is TGTGCCAGCAGCCAGACGGATCCCAACACCGGGGAGCTGTTTTTT.